This TCR beta chain was captured in a study of T cell responses to AZD1222 COVID-19 vaccine. Whole-study findings and limits: Sampled repertoires all dated from after the peak T cell response. In the spike-specific TCR repertoire, nearly half reportedly target unmutated variant regions. Spike-wide vaccine-associated CD4 TCRs dominated at 160-218 and 743-854.

The repertoire was sequenced with immunoSEQ multiplex PCR; TCRdb's copy has only in-frame clones and lacks some. The profile shows about 200,000 clones, approximately 95% of them singletons. The V and J ends lost 4 bases and 2 bases respectively, with 12 bases between them. The CDR3 runs to 15 residues. CDR1 is SGHTA, CDR2 FQGTGA, per germline. With respect to this clone: The antigen remains undetermined.

The origin of this receptor is an adult who received the AZD1222 COVID-19 vaccine. The chain combines TRBV7-3 with TRBJ1-5; D gene ambiguous. The sample in question was peripheral blood, obtained 28 days after the second AZD1222 dose. The CDR3: CASSSGVLRNQPQHF. CDR3 nucleotide sequence: TGTGCCAGCAGCTCCGGGGTCTTGCGCAATCAGCCCCAGCATTTT.